This passage covers 15 T cell receptor beta chains from one sample sequenced in a study of T cell responses to AZD1222 COVID-19 vaccine. The data were produced by immunoSEQ multiplex PCR, yet TCRdb's version contains in-frame clones alone and is incomplete. The sample carries more than 40,000 clones, 90% recorded once. Sequencing was performed on peripheral blood, taken 28 days after the second AZD1222 dose. These receptor sequences come from an adult who received the AZD1222 COVID-19 vaccine.

J is TRBJ1-4 and V is TRBV12-5; no firm D call. The V gene's germline CDR1 is LGHNT and CDR2 FRNRAP. CDR3 length: 15 amino acids. V shed 5 bases and J shed 8 bases, with 18 bases lying between them. CDR3 loop: CASGIGRPGEEKLFF. For the CDR3, the DNA is TGTGCTAGTGGTATTGGACGTCCCGGGGAGGAAAAACTGTTTTTT.

Concerning this clone: This sample also contains other DNA sequences that code for the same CDR3. Written as DNA, the CDR3 is TGCGCCAGCAGCTTGGCCTCTAGCACAGATACGCAGTATTTT. This encodes CASSLASSTDTQYF. The rearrangement uses TRBV5-1 and TRBJ2-3; D gene uncertain. Germline CDR1 is SGHRS and CDR2 is YFSETQ. V was pared by 0 bases and J by 0 bases, with 5 bases between. The length of the CDR3 is 14 residues.

This chain joins TRBV6-1 and TRBJ2-1; tentatively, D is TRBD2 (5 bases). The length of the CDR3 is 12 residues. Between the trimmed V and J ends, which lost 3 bases and 7 bases, there was a span of 7 bases. CDR1 and CDR2 (germline): MNHNS, SASEGT. Here the CDR3 reads CASSERDNEQFF. CDR3 DNA sequence: TGTGCCAGCAGTGAGAGGGATAATGAGCAGTTCTTC.

CDR3 sequence: CASTPRGPEQYF. The CDR3 DNA follows: TGTGCCAGCACCCCTCGCGGGCCCGAGCAGTACTTC. The J gene is TRBJ2-7, the V gene TRBV7-9; a weak D match, TRBD2 (5 bases). Germline V gene data show CDR1 as SEHNR and CDR2 as FQNEAQ (reference sequence). The CDR3 runs to 12 residues. V lost 7 bases to trimming and J lost 6 bases, with 13 bases between them.

The chain links TRBV4-3 to TRBJ1-2; tentative D call: TRBD1 (5 bases). In germline, CDR1 is LGHNA, CDR2 YSLEER. With 2 bases removed from V and 2 bases from J, the gap between germline ends came to 12 bases. This CDR3 has 15 amino acids. The CDR3 loop reads CASSQTTGTNYGYTF. As DNA, the CDR3 is TGCGCCAGCAGCCAAACGACCGGGACCAACTATGGCTACACCTTC.

In this sample, this clone turned up a few times. The chain joins TRBV7-2 to TRBJ2-5, with TRBD1 matching over 7 bases. Trimming at V came to 7 bases and at J to 4 bases, leaving 6 bases not matched to a gene. The CDR3 is 13 amino acids. Germline values: CDR1 SGHTA, CDR2 FQGNSA. The CDR3 loop reads CASKGRDRETQYF. As DNA, the CDR3 is TGTGCCAGCAAAGGCAGGGACAGAGAGACCCAGTACTTC.

The gene calls are TRBV7-9 and TRBJ1-5; possibly TRBD1 for D (5 bases). The CDR3 extends over 12 amino acids. The germline CDR1 and CDR2 sequences are SEHNR and FQNEAQ (reference sequence). V was clipped by 3 bases and J by 5 bases, with 5 bases between them. The CDR3 region is CASSLGDQPQHF. The CDR3 DNA reads as TGTGCCAGCAGCTTGGGGGATCAGCCCCAGCATTTT.

V gene TRBV5-1 combines with J gene TRBJ2-2, with D unclear. CDR1 and CDR2 from the germline V gene are SGHRS and YFSETQ. CDR3 length equals 17 residues. Trimming stripped 3 bases from V and 0 bases from J, with 15 bases between. The CDR3 reads CASSSEALTPNTGELFF. CDR3 DNA sequence: TGCGCCAGCAGCTCTGAGGCCCTTACCCCGAACACCGGGGAGCTGTTTTTT.

The chain carries TRBV24-1 and TRBJ1-5; D is ambiguous. Germline V gene sequence: CDR1 KGHDR, CDR2 SFDVKD. The V end was cut by 0 bases, the J end by 0 bases, with 5 bases between. CDR3 length: 15 amino acids. The CDR3 sequence: CATSDLGVSNQPQHF. The CDR3 DNA reads as TGTGCCACCAGTGATTTGGGGGTTAGCAATCAGCCCCAGCATTTT.

With regard to this clone: One end of the junction varies from germline; a read error may be responsible. CDR3 coding DNA: TGTGCCAGCAGTTTAGGGGGCGCCAGCAATCAGCCCCAGCATTTT. It translates to CASSLGGASNQPQHF. V and J are TRBV7-2 and TRBJ1-5; 7 bases are a match to TRBD1. CDR3 length: 15 amino acids. Germline lookup yields CDR1 SGHTA and CDR2 FQGNSA.

The rearrangement joins TRBV19 to TRBJ1-3, with D unclear. V lost 2 bases to trimming and J lost 0 bases, with 11 bases between them. Germline lookup yields CDR1 LNHDA and CDR2 SQIVND (reference sequence). This CDR3 is 16 amino acids long. Here the CDR3 DNA reads TGTGCCAGTAGTATAAATCGTCGAAACTCTGGAAACACCATATATTTT. Amino acid sequence: CASSINRRNSGNTIYF.

The genes are TRBV7-9 and TRBJ1-1; TRBD1 aligns across 7 bases. Germline lookup yields CDR1 SEHNR and CDR2 FQNEAQ (reference sequence). With 0 bases clipped from V and 0 bases from J, the junction kept 7 bases outside the gene matches. CDR3 length equals 17 residues. The CDR3 sequence: CASSLAPLTGLNTEAFF. The CDR3 DNA is TGTGCCAGCAGCTTAGCGCCCCTGACAGGGTTGAACACTGAAGCTTTCTTT.

This clone appeared once. This chain connects TRBV12-3 or TRBV12-4 to TRBJ1-1; D remains unclear. The V end was cut by 0 bases, the J end by 5 bases, with 7 bases between. The CDR3 consists of 13 residues. Here the CDR3 DNA reads TGTGCCAGCAGTTTAGCGGGAGGGACTGAAGCTTTCTTT. This codes for CASSLAGGTEAFF.

This chain joins TRBV6-2 or TRBV6-3 and TRBJ1-5; no clear D. The CDR3 length is 14 residues. Germline assignment: CDR1 MNHEY and CDR2 SVGEGT. V was trimmed by 2 bases and J by 1 base, leaving 6 bases between them. CDR3 protein: CASSYRASNQPQHF. The CDR3 coding sequence is TGTGCCAGCAGTTACAGGGCCAGCAATCAGCCCCAGCATTTT.

This chain uses TRBV5-1 with TRBJ1-1; the D is unclear. Germline V CDR1 and CDR2: SGHRS, YFSETQ. The CDR3 extends over 14 amino acids. The germline V and J ends were trimmed by 4 bases and 5 bases, with 15 bases remaining between them. The DNA for the CDR3 is TGCGCCAGCAGCCGTCCCGGAGTGGAGACTGAAGCTTTCTTT. This translates into CASSRPGVETEAFF. Using reference TRBV5-1 and TRBJ1-1 for the parts outside the CDR3, the full variable domain is KAGVTQTPRYLIKTRGQQVTLSCSPISGHRSVSWYQQTPGQGLQFLFEYFSETQRNKGNFPGRFSGRQFSNSRSEMNVSTLELGDSALYLCASSRPGVETEAFFGQGTRLTVV.